A selection of T cell receptor beta chains follows, all from one sample in a study of siplizumab effects on memory and regulatory T cells. Assay used: immunoSEQ multiplex PCR; TCRdb lists only in-frame clones, some missing. The data contain some 46,000 clones, 85% to 95% of them singletons. What was sequenced was CD8+ T cells sorted from blood. These receptors originate from a human donor in good health. Both conserved end residues are part of each CDR3. The order of the fields is V gene, J gene, D gene, clone size, CDR3 protein, CDR3 DNA. A D gene is named only where the DNA matches it firmly. Some rows have no size entry. The others give once, few or many, or a class for an expanded clone.

TRBV28	TRBJ2-2	TRBD2	-	CASRPTSGNTGELFF	TGTGCCAGCAGGCCCACTAGCGGCAACACCGGGGAGCTGTTTTTT
TRBV10-3	TRBJ2-1	-	-	CAIHPGGNNEQFF	TGTGCCATCCATCCAGGGGGGAACAATGAGCAGTTCTTC
TRBV29-1	TRBJ1-2	-	once	CSVVGYGYTF	TGCAGCGTTGTAGGATATGGCTACACCTTC
TRBV6-1	TRBJ2-1	TRBD1	-	CASSVTTGDTGYNEQFF	TGTGCCAGCAGTGTCACTACAGGGGATACCGGCTACAATGAGCAGTTCTTC
TRBV27	TRBJ1-2	-	-	CASSLMQGWGYTF	TGTGCCAGCAGTTTAATGCAGGGTTGGGGCTACACCTTC
TRBV16	TRBJ1-1	-	-	CASSQRGGVFTEAFF	TGTGCCAGCAGCCAAAGAGGGGGGGTTTTCACTGAAGCTTTCTTT
TRBV29-1	TRBJ2-1	TRBD2	-	CSAAGTSGRAVSNEQFF	TGCAGCGCCGCCGGGACTAGCGGGAGGGCCGTCTCCAATGAGCAGTTCTTC
TRBV28	TRBJ2-4	TRBD2	-	CASSPEAGGFKNIQYF	TGTGCCAGCAGTCCTGAAGCGGGAGGGTTCAAAAACATTCAGTACTTC
TRBV7-3	TRBJ2-7	TRBD2	-	CASSLAGDYEQYF	TGTGCCAGCAGCTTAGCGGGAGACTACGAGCAGTACTTC
TRBV30	TRBJ2-5	TRBD2	-	CAWTLAGGQETQYF	TGTGCCTGGACTTTAGCGGGAGGTCAAGAGACCCAGTACTTC
TRBV6-1	TRBJ2-1	-	-	CASSERTDYNEQFF	TGTGCCAGCAGTGAAAGGACGGACTACAATGAGCAGTTCTTC
TRBV6-1	TRBJ2-6	-	-	CASSDLYPGANVLTF	TGTGCCAGCAGTGATCTATATCCCGGGGCCAACGTCCTGACTTTC
TRBV9	TRBJ2-2	TRBD1	-	CASSPPGQGNTGELFF	TGTGCCAGCAGCCCGCCGGGACAGGGGAACACCGGGGAGCTGTTTTTT
TRBV7-9	TRBJ2-3	TRBD2	-	CASSLGGGRKYTQYF	TGTGCCAGCAGCTTAGGAGGCGGGAGGAAGTATACGCAGTATTTT
TRBV29-1	TRBJ2-3	-	-	CSADPRTLKDTDTQYF	TGCAGCGCCGATCCCCGGACTTTGAAAGACACAGATACGCAGTATTTT
TRBV19	TRBJ1-5	-	-	CASSTPPPFFRQGDQPQHF	TGTGCCAGTAGTACCCCACCCCCGTTTTTCCGGCAGGGCGATCAGCCCCAGCATTTT
TRBV7-9	TRBJ2-7	TRBD1	-	CASSPRQGVVYEQYF	TGTGCCAGCAGCCCCCGACAGGGGGTAGTCTACGAGCAGTACTTC
TRBV6-5	TRBJ2-3	-	-	CASSYGAGFGTDTQYF	TGTGCCAGCAGTTACGGTGCGGGATTTGGTACAGATACGCAGTATTTT
TRBV27	TRBJ2-7	TRBD2	-	CASSFFLRGIVLQTSGNRYEQYF	TGTGCCAGCAGTTTCTTCCTTCGGGGAATTGTGCTTCAAACTAGCGGGAATCGGTACGAGCAGTACTTC
TRBV2	TRBJ1-3	-	-	CAIPREGSSGNTIYF	TGTGCCATCCCCCGGGAGGGGAGCTCTGGAAACACCATATATTTT
TRBV28	TRBJ2-7	-	-	CASRGTDVPYEQYF	TGTGCCAGCAGGGGTACCGACGTTCCCTACGAGCAGTACTTC
TRBV4-1	TRBJ1-2	-	-	CASSQQPGHQFYGYTF	TGCGCCAGCAGCCAGCAGCCGGGACACCAATTCTATGGCTACACCTTC
TRBV7-9	TRBJ1-3	TRBD1	-	CASSFPRTGTSGNTIYF	TGTGCCAGCAGCTTCCCCCGGACAGGAACCTCTGGAAACACCATATATTTT
TRBV4-1	TRBJ2-1	-	-	CASSPYEGVTYNEQFF	TGCGCCAGCAGCCCCTACGAGGGGGTTACCTACAATGAGCAGTTCTTC
TRBV28	TRBJ2-1	-	-	CASSLFGNEQFF	TGTGCCAGCAGTTTATTTGGCAATGAGCAGTTCTTC
TRBV7-3	TRBJ2-7	-	-	CASSPPGSYEQYF	TGTGCCAGCAGCCCGCCGGGCAGCTACGAGCAGTACTTC
TRBV29-1	TRBJ2-7	-	-	CSVEDNSEQYF	TGCAGCGTTGAAGATAACAGCGAGCAGTACTTC
TRBV5-1	TRBJ2-3	-	-	CASSLVLVAGRSTDTQYF	TGCGCCAGCAGCTTGGTTTTGGTGGCGGGGCGTAGCACAGATACGCAGTATTTT
TRBV11-2	TRBJ2-3	TRBD2	-	CASSLEWGLAGGITDTQYF	TGTGCCAGCAGCTTAGAGTGGGGACTAGCGGGAGGGATCACAGATACGCAGTATTTT
TRBV11-1	TRBJ2-5	-	once	CASSLVVTDPPEDF	TGTGCCAGCAGCTTAGTAGTCACCGACCCACCGGAAGACTTC
TRBV11-3	TRBJ2-1	-	-	CASSPTGDTQFF	TGTGCCAGCAGCCCCACCGGCGATACGCAGTTCTTC
TRBV19	TRBJ2-5	TRBD2	-	CASKPAGGAETQYF	TGTGCCAGTAAGCCGGCGGGAGGTGCAGAGACCCAGTACTTC
TRBV27	TRBJ1-4	-	-	CASTNDSPNEKLFF	TGTGCCAGCACCAATGACAGTCCTAATGAAAAACTGTTTTTT
TRBV7-9	TRBJ2-6	-	-	CASSFIVGVNVLTF	TGTGCCAGCAGCTTTATAGTAGGGGTCAACGTCCTGACTTTC
TRBV14	TRBJ2-1	-	-	CASSHWSVQNNEQFF	TGTGCCAGCAGCCATTGGTCGGTACAGAACAATGAGCAGTTCTTC
TRBV7-3	TRBJ2-1	TRBD1	-	CASSKAGGNNEQFF	TGTGCCAGCAGCAAGGCAGGGGGCAATAATGAGCAGTTCTTC
TRBV5-1	TRBJ2-1	-	-	CASSLSAGPYNEQFF	TGCGCCAGCAGCTTGTCGGCGGGACCCTACAATGAGCAGTTCTTC
TRBV11-2	TRBJ2-2	-	-	CASSHLEDVSGELFF	TGTGCCAGCAGCCATCTAGAGGACGTGTCCGGGGAGCTGTTTTTT
TRBV5-1	TRBJ1-1	-	-	CASSLALGDTEAFF	TGCGCCAGCAGCTTGGCCCTGGGTGACACTGAAGCTTTCTTT
TRBV4-1	TRBJ2-7	-	-	CASSQDAHRTYEQYF	TGCGCCAGCAGCCAAGATGCCCACCGTACCTACGAGCAGTACTTC
TRBV9	TRBJ2-3	-	-	CASSPRAGTQYF	TGTGCCAGCAGCCCCCGAGCCGGTACGCAGTATTTT
TRBV19	TRBJ1-1	-	-	CASSIGAPLNTEAFF	TGTGCCAGTAGTATCGGGGCCCCCCTGAACACTGAAGCTTTCTTT
TRBV7-9	TRBJ2-3	TRBD1	-	CASRDRGSTDTQYF	TGTGCCAGCAGGGACAGGGGAAGCACAGATACGCAGTATTTT
TRBV19	TRBJ2-2	-	once	CASSIGDRELFF	TGTGCCAGTAGTATAGGGGACAGGGAGCTGTTTTTT
TRBV6-5	TRBJ2-1	-	-	CASSYQSHPNNEQFF	TGTGCCAGCAGTTACCAATCCCACCCGAACAATGAGCAGTTCTTC
TRBV19	TRBJ1-1	-	-	CASSSGPAVEAFF	TGTGCCAGTAGTTCGGGCCCCGCTGTTGAAGCTTTCTTT
TRBV15	TRBJ2-1	TRBD2	once	CATSRTPGLPDEQFF	TGTGCCACCAGCAGGACTCCGGGACTACCCGATGAGCAGTTCTTC
TRBV14	TRBJ2-1	TRBD2	-	CASSQEIGRGNNEQFF	TGTGCCAGCAGCCAAGAAATTGGGCGGGGGAACAATGAGCAGTTCTTC
TRBV30	TRBJ2-1	-	-	CAWALGTYNEQFF	TGTGCCTGGGCTTTGGGCACCTACAATGAGCAGTTCTTC
TRBV10-3	TRBJ1-3	-	-	CAITQGMINTIYF	TGTGCCATCACCCAAGGAATGATAAACACCATATATTTT
TRBV19	TRBJ2-5	-	-	CASTARGGETQYF	TGTGCCAGTACCGCTCGGGGAGGAGAGACCCAGTACTTC
TRBV28	TRBJ2-1	-	-	CASSLSLGEQFF	TGTGCCAGCAGTTTATCCCTAGGTGAGCAGTTCTTC
TRBV28	TRBJ1-2	-	-	CASSLGDSYGYTF	TGTGCCAGCAGCCTAGGGGATTCCTATGGCTACACCTTC
TRBV11-2	TRBJ2-5	TRBD1	-	CASSPGQGAARETQYF	TGTGCCAGCAGCCCGGGACAGGGGGCGGCTCGAGAGACCCAGTACTTC
TRBV5-1	TRBJ2-2	-	-	CASSSPGHRDELFF	TGCGCCAGCAGCTCCCCAGGACACAGGGATGAACTGTTTTTT